What follows describes a single T cell receptor beta chain. These data are taken from a study of OX40 agonist ivuxolimab in advanced cancers. Produced via immunoSEQ multiplex PCR; TCRdb's table is partial and in-frame only. The sample has about 91,000 clones, around four fifths seen once. The CDR3 runs to 16 residues. In germline, CDR1 is MNHNS, CDR2 SASEGT. V lost 4 bases and J lost 3, with 17 bases in between. This sequence was found in an adult with an advanced solid tumor such as melanoma, head and neck, liver or kidney cancer. The chain is built from TRBV6-1 and TRBJ2-3; D remains unclear. This material consisted of CD4+ or CD8+ T cells sorted from blood, taken in a trial of the OX40 agonist ivuxolimab. The CDR3 reads CASSGLAPLGTDTQYF. The CDR3 DNA is TGTGCCAGCAGTGGTCTGGCACCCCTAGGGACAGATACGCAGTATTTT.